This TCR beta chain stems from a study of blood T cell repertoires in COVID-19. Produced via immunoSEQ multiplex PCR; TCRdb's table is partial and in-frame only. The sample lists some 490,000 clones, approximately 90% occurring once. V lost 1 base and J 5 bases, leaving 18 bases between the germline ends. CDR1 and CDR2 (germline): SGHNT, YYREEE (reference sequence). The CDR3 extends over 16 amino acids. This TCR was sampled from an older woman who had recovered from COVID-19. Sequenced material: PBMCs or T cells enriched from blood (not recorded which). The V and J genes are TRBV5-4 and TRBJ1-1; weak D call: TRBD1 (5 bases). This CDR3 reads CASSLFTAIQGTEAFF. CDR3 bases: TGTGCCAGCAGCTTGTTTACAGCAATTCAGGGAACTGAAGCTTTCTTT. The full variable domain, its missing parts supplied by reference TRBV5-4 and TRBJ1-1, is ETGVTQSPTHLIKTRGQQVTLRCSSQSGHNTVSWYQQALGQGPQFIFQYYREEENGRGNFPPRFSGLQFPNYSSELNVNALELDDSALYLCASSLFTAIQGTEAFFGQGTRLTVV.